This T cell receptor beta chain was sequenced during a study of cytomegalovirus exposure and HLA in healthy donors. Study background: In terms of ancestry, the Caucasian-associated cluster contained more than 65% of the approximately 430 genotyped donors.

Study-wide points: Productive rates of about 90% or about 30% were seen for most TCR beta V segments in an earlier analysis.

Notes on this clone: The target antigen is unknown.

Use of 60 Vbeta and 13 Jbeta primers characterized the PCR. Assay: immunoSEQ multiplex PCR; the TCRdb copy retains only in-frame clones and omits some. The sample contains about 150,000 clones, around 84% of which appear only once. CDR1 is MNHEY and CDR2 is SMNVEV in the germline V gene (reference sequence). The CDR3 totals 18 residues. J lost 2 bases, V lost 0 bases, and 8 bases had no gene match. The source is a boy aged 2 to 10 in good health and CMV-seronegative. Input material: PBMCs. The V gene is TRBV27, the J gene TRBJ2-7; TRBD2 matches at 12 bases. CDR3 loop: CASSLSWTSGVPPYEQYF. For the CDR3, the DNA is TGTGCCAGCAGTTTATCTTGGACTAGCGGGGTCCCTCCCTACGAGCAGTACTTC.